The rows below give T cell receptor beta chains drawn from one sample of a study of CD8 T cells in Susac syndrome. TCRdb independently ran MiXCR on the immunoSEQ multiplex PCR reads; one entry per CDR3 protein. The data show under 150,000 distinct CDR3 sequences, under 97% seen once. Sequences were obtained from CD4+ T cells from PBMCs. Receptors were obtained from a human donor with Susac syndrome. Both conserved end residues are part of each CDR3. The D gene is left open where the match is weak. Not every row has a clone size; where given, it reads once, few, many or a size class.

len	d_gene	abundance	j_gene	v_gene	CDR3nt	CDR3aa
14	TRBD2	-	TRBJ2-7	TRBV4-1	TGCGCCAGCAGCCCAGGGCGGGGGAGAGACGAGCAGTACTTC	CASSPGRGRDEQYF
14	TRBD1	-	TRBJ2-2	TRBV12-3/TRBV12-4	TGTGCCAGCAGACTAGGCCCGGGACAGAGGGAGCTGTTTTTT	CASRLGPGQRELFF
12	-	-	TRBJ1-1	TRBV12-3/TRBV12-4	TGTGCCAGCAGGTCCAGGACAAGTGAAGCTTTCTTT	CASRSRTSEAFF
16	-	-	TRBJ1-3	TRBV9	TGTGCCAGCAGCGTAGCTCTGGCAAGCTCTGGAAACACCATATATTTT	CASSVALASSGNTIYF
12	-	-	TRBJ1-5	TRBV2	TGTGCCAGCAGACGGGACAACCAGCCCCAGCATTTT	CASRRDNQPQHF
12	-	-	TRBJ1-2	TRBV20-1	TGCAGTGCTAGGGGGCCCGGGTCCCCTTACACCTTC	CSARGPGSPYTF
14	-	-	TRBJ2-5	TRBV3-1	TGTGCCAGCAGCCCCACCGACAGGAGAGAGACCCAGTACTTC	CASSPTDRRETQYF
13	-	-	TRBJ1-2	TRBV28	TGTGCCAGCAGTTTGCTTCAGGTTCTTGGCTACACCTTC	CASSLLQVLGYTF
14	-	-	TRBJ2-5	TRBV4-1	TGCGCCAGCAGCCAAGAGAGTGTCCGGGAGACCCAGTACTTC	CASSQESVRETQYF
14	-	-	TRBJ1-4	TRBV28	TGTGCCAGCAGCGAGGGAAGGGCGAATGAAAAACTGTTTTTT	CASSEGRANEKLFF
12	-	-	TRBJ1-1	TRBV6-2/TRBV6-3	TGTGCCAGCAGGCCGGGGGCTGCTCAAGCTTTCTTT	CASRPGAAQAFF
15	-	-	TRBJ2-6	TRBV27	TGTGCCAGCAGATCCGGGACCTCTGGGGCCAACGTCCTGACTTTC	CASRSGTSGANVLTF
13	-	few	TRBJ1-1	TRBV29-1	TGCAGCGTTGGAAGGCTATTGAACACTGAAGCTTTCTTT	CSVGRLLNTEAFF
16	-	once	TRBJ2-5	TRBV3-1	TGTGCCAGCAGCCAAAGGACGGATGTGTACCAAGAGACCCAGTACTTC	CASSQRTDVYQETQYF
11	-	-	TRBJ2-7	TRBV2	TGTGCCAGCAGCGCCCTGGAGGAGCAGTACTTC	CASSALEEQYF
16	-	-	TRBJ1-2	TRBV4-1	TGCGCCAGCAGGCACCCCACGCGGGGGCCGGGCTATGGCTACACCTTC	CASRHPTRGPGYGYTF
12	-	-	TRBJ2-1	TRBV3-1	TGTGCCAGCAGCCAAGTAGGACCGGAGCAGTTCTTC	CASSQVGPEQFF
13	-	-	TRBJ2-7	TRBV5-6	TGTGCCAGCAGCCGGTGGAGCTCCTACGAGCAGTACTTC	CASSRWSSYEQYF
14	-	-	TRBJ1-6	TRBV4-1	TGCGCCAGCAGCCGATACTTGGGGAATTCACCCCTCCACTTT	CASSRYLGNSPLHF
16	-	-	TRBJ1-6	TRBV14	TGTGCCAGCAGCCAAGATAGGCCAGCCTATAATTCACCCCTCCACTTT	CASSQDRPAYNSPLHF
13	-	-	TRBJ1-2	TRBV7-2	TGTGCCAGCAGCTTAGCCCCTTACTATGGCTACACCTTC	CASSLAPYYGYTF
15	-	-	TRBJ2-1	TRBV3-1	TGTGCCAGCAGCCTCAGAGGGGTTGAGGGCAATGAGCAGTTCTTC	CASSLRGVEGNEQFF
16	-	-	TRBJ1-5	TRBV28	TGTGCCAGCGGGAATTACAGGGCGGGGGGCAATCAGCCCCAGCATTTT	CASGNYRAGGNQPQHF
15	-	-	TRBJ2-3	TRBV5-1	TGCGCCAGCAGCTGGGGGGGCAGATCCACAGATACGCAGTATTTT	CASSWGGRSTDTQYF
14	-	-	TRBJ2-3	TRBV29-1	TGCAGCGTCGGATGGTCCGGGCTCACAGATACGCAGTATTTT	CSVGWSGLTDTQYF
13	-	-	TRBJ1-5	TRBV5-1	TGCGCCAGCAGCGAGGGTTTGTACCAGCCCCAGCATTTT	CASSEGLYQPQHF
16	TRBD1	-	TRBJ2-2	TRBV6-5	TGTGCCAGCAGTTACTCCTCTGGGACAGGGCACGGGGAGCTGTTTTTT	CASSYSSGTGHGELFF